Presented here are 30 T cell receptor beta chains from one specimen sequenced in a study of T-cell memory formation after mild COVID-19. TCRdb re-called the 5' RACE reads with MiXCR, one entry per CDR3 protein. The data contain more than 150,000 distinct CDR3 sequences, about a fifth of them singletons. The sequenced material came from PBMCs or a T cell subset sorted from them (not recorded which). All receptors come from an adult woman who had mild COVID-19 (a few samples of this study predate the infection). Cell type and time point are not known.

This clonotype was observed a handful of times. The rearrangement uses TRBV6-2 or TRBV6-3 and TRBJ2-3; possible D gene TRBD1, 6 bases. V lost 4 bases and J 6 bases, leaving 14 bases between the germline ends. Germline CDR1 and CDR2: MNHEY and SVGEGT. The CDR3 runs 14 residues. The CDR3 region has the DNA TGTGCCAGCAGTTTGACGACTGGGGGCGATACGCAGTATTTT. As protein: CASSLTTGGDTQYF.

The chain has TRBV20-1 and TRBJ1-2; D is possibly TRBD1 (6 bases). The CDR3 loop spans 16 amino acids. V was trimmed by 5 bases and J by 4 bases, leaving 23 bases between them. Germline V gene data show CDR1 as DFQATT and CDR2 as SNEGSKA (reference sequence). DNA of the CDR3: TGCAGTGCTCCAACACGAGAGGGGGGGATCGGCTATGGCTACACCTTC. Translation: CSAPTREGGIGYGYTF.

This clonotype appeared a few times. V and J are TRBV7-9 and TRBJ2-1, with 10 bases identical to TRBD2. CDR1 is SEHNR and CDR2 is FQNEAQ in the germline V gene (reference sequence). V shed 8 bases, J shed 2 bases, and the junction held 18 bases outside the gene matches. CDR3 length: 19 residues. CDR3 nucleotides: TGTGCCAGCGGGACGACTAGCGGGCCCTCTCCAAGAACCTACAATGAGCAGTTCTTC. Translated, it gives CASGTTSGPSPRTYNEQFF.

The J gene is TRBJ1-2, the V gene TRBV27; D unclear. CDR1 and CDR2 from the germline V gene are MNHEY and SMNVEV (reference sequence). CDR3 length equals 15 residues. V shed 5 bases and J shed 4 bases, with 17 bases lying between them. In DNA, the CDR3 is TGTGCCAGCAGTGTCAACTCCGGGGTCTTCTATGGCTACACCTTC. Amino acids: CASSVNSGVFYGYTF.

In this sample, this clonotype turned up a few times. The chain joins TRBV15 to TRBJ2-7, with 10 bases lining up with TRBD2. V lost 4 bases, J lost 5 bases, and 5 bases stayed unmatched. CDR3 length: 14 residues. In germline, CDR1 is LNHNV, CDR2 YYDKDF (reference sequence). CDR3 residues: CATSTSGSRDEQYF. As DNA, the CDR3 is TGTGCCACCAGCACTAGCGGGAGTCGCGACGAGCAGTACTTC.

This clonotype was seen more than once but under ten times. This chain uses TRBV5-1 with TRBJ1-1; D not resolved. Germline V gene sequence: CDR1 SGHRS, CDR2 YFSETQ. Trimming took off 0 bases at V and 3 bases at J, with 9 bases between the two ends. The CDR3 loop spans 14 amino acids. CDR3 sequence: CASSLVAADTEAFF. The CDR3 DNA reads as TGCGCCAGCAGCTTGGTAGCGGCCGACACTGAAGCTTTCTTT.

This clonotype was recorded many times. The J gene is TRBJ2-5, the V gene TRBV3-1, with D uncertain. Germline lookup yields CDR1 LGHDT and CDR2 YNNKEL (reference sequence). The length of the CDR3 is 12 residues. Trimming cost V 4 bases and J 5 bases, with 8 bases left between them. The CDR3 DNA follows: TGTGCCAGCAGCCTCCGACCGGAGACCCAGTACTTC. Translated, it gives CASSLRPETQYF.

This clonotype has only a few counts. The chain recombines TRBV20-1 with TRBJ1-1; D is undetermined. Germline V gene sequence: CDR1 DFQATT, CDR2 SNEGSKA (reference sequence). V gave up 2 bases and J gave up 0 bases, with 10 bases separating them. This CDR3 has 14 amino acids. CDR3 residues: CSARFLDLNTEAFF. The DNA of the CDR3 is TGCAGTGCTAGATTTCTTGACCTGAACACTGAAGCTTTCTTT.

For the CDR3, the DNA is TGTGCCAGCAGCCAGGGCGGGAGCAGTGGAGAGACCCAGTACTTC. Translated: CASSQGGSSGETQYF. V usage is TRBV3-1 and J usage is TRBJ2-5; 7 bases are shared with TRBD2. The J segment lost 4 bases and the V segment lost 3 bases, leaving 8 bases of the junction unmatched. The germline CDR1 and CDR2 sequences are LGHDT and YNNKEL (reference sequence). This CDR3 contains 15 residues.

The CDR3 region has the DNA TGTGCCAGCAGTCCCGGGACAGGGGCTGGAACTGAAGCTTTCTTT. It yields the protein CASSPGTGAGTEAFF. The rearrangement links TRBV27 to TRBJ1-1, with 10 bases fitting TRBD1. The CDR3 totals 15 residues. The V and J ends lost 5 bases and 5 bases, in that order; junction bases with no gene match: 8. CDR1 and CDR2 from the germline V gene are MNHEY and SMNVEV (reference sequence).

This clonotype appeared a few times. CDR3 bases: TGTGCCACCAGTGATTTCGAGGGACCTTACAGGGATGAGCAGTTCTTC. It is translated as CATSDFEGPYRDEQFF. The chain combines TRBV24-1 with TRBJ2-1, with TRBD1 as a possible D gene (6 bases). The CDR3 has 16 amino acids. Germline V gene data show CDR1 as KGHDR and CDR2 as SFDVKD. Trimming stripped 1 base from V and 8 bases from J, with 17 bases between.

J is TRBJ2-1 and V is TRBV6-2 or TRBV6-3; TRBD2 matches at 15 bases. V was clipped by 7 bases and J by 1 base; unmatched bases: 8. The CDR3 loop spans 18 amino acids. Germline V gene sequence: CDR1 MNHEY, CDR2 SVGEGT. The CDR3 loop is CASKPGLAGGVSYNEQFF. DNA for the CDR3: TGTGCCAGCAAACCGGGACTAGCGGGAGGAGTGTCCTACAATGAGCAGTTCTTC.

The chain recombines TRBV12-3 or TRBV12-4 with TRBJ1-1; D might be TRBD1 (5 bases). The CDR3 contains 14 residues. The ends were cut back, 6 bases at V and 6 bases at J, with 17 bases in the middle. The CDR3 sequence: CASSKPSQGSEAFF. The CDR3 coding sequence is TGTGCCAGCAGCAAACCGTCGCAGGGCTCTGAAGCTTTCTTT.

There are a few counts of this clonotype. The J gene is TRBJ2-1, the V gene TRBV11-3, with 7 positions matching TRBD2. Germline trimming cut 5 bases from V and 8 bases from J; bases unmatched to any gene: 9. The CDR3 consists of 14 residues. The germline gives CDR1 SGHNT, CDR2 YENEEA. The CDR3 DNA sequence: TGTGCCAGCAGCCCTCGGGACTACCAGGATGAGCAGTTCTTC. Translation gives CASSPRDYQDEQFF.

The chain recombines TRBV20-1 with TRBJ2-3; no clear D gene. Deletions cut 3 bases from V and 1 base from J, with 11 bases between. There are 14 residues in the CDR3. Looked up from germline, CDR1 is DFQATT and CDR2 is SNEGSKA (reference sequence). CDR3 in amino acids: CSARYRPGTDTQYF. The CDR3 nucleotides are TGCAGTGCTAGGTACCGCCCTGGCACAGATACGCAGTATTTT.

This clonotype was seen only a few times. The chain combines TRBV9 with TRBJ2-5; no firm D call. This CDR3 region has 13 residues. Germline V gives CDR1 SGDLS, CDR2 YYNGEE. The ends were cut back, 4 bases at V and 1 base at J, with 8 bases in the middle. This CDR3 is CASSLRSQETQYF. The CDR3, as DNA: TGTGCCAGCAGCCTCCGGTCCCAAGAGACCCAGTACTTC. The whole variable domain, remainder taken from reference TRBV9 and TRBJ2-5, is DSGVTQTPKHLITATGQRVTLRCSPRSGDLSVYWYQQSLDQGLQFLIQYYNGEERAKGNILERFSAQQFPDLHSELNLSSLELGDSALYFCASSLRSQETQYFGPGTRLLVL.

This sequence joins TRBV20-1 and TRBJ2-7; D might be TRBD2 (6 bases). V was pared by 0 bases and J by 2 bases, with 14 bases between. The CDR3 has 15 amino acids. CDR1 DFQATT and CDR2 SNEGSKA come from the germline V gene (reference sequence). CDR3 sequence reads: CSARELAGVAYEQYF. Written as DNA, the CDR3 is TGCAGTGCTAGAGAACTAGCTGGAGTCGCCTACGAGCAGTACTTC.

This clonotype was observed a handful of times. The V gene is TRBV29-1, the J gene TRBJ2-1; the D is unclear. Deletions cut 1 base from V and 0 bases from J, with 13 bases between. CDR3 length: 16 amino acids. Germline V lookup: CDR1 SQVTM, CDR2 ANQGSEA. CDR3 in amino acids: CSVEGMLGDSYNEQFF. DNA for the CDR3: TGCAGCGTTGAAGGTATGCTAGGTGACTCCTACAATGAGCAGTTCTTC.

This clonotype was observed a few times. J is TRBJ1-2 and V is TRBV9, with TRBD1 identical over 7 bases. The germline V gene has CDR1 SGDLS and CDR2 YYNGEE. Germline trimming cut 3 bases from V and 5 bases from J; bases unmatched to any gene: 10. The CDR3 loop spans 15 amino acids. For the CDR3, the DNA is TGTGCCAGCAGCGCCGGAGAGGGGGCCTGGTATGGCTACACCTTC. Translation gives CASSAGEGAWYGYTF.

This clonotype was recorded a few times. The J gene is TRBJ2-1, the V gene TRBV7-6, with 7 nucleotides matching TRBD2. The germline gives CDR1 SGHVS, CDR2 FNYEAQ. J was trimmed by 5 bases and V by 5 bases; bases with no gene match: 21. This CDR3 is built from 19 residues. The CDR3: CASSQPGYVGGSRDNEQFF. CDR3 DNA: TGTGCCAGCAGCCAACCTGGTTACGTCGGCGGGAGCAGAGACAATGAGCAGTTCTTC.

This clonotype was found a few times. The chain recombines TRBV20-1 with TRBJ1-1; D perhaps matches TRBD1 (6 bases). Germline V CDR1 and CDR2: DFQATT, SNEGSKA (reference sequence). This CDR3 is built from 12 residues. The CDR3 spells CSGTTGDTEAFF. Written as DNA, the CDR3 is TGCAGCGGGACAACCGGGGACACTGAAGCTTTCTTT.

This clonotype was picked up many times. This rearrangement joins TRBV5-5 to TRBJ2-2; D not resolved. Trimming took off 1 base at V and 2 bases at J, with 0 bases between the two ends. The CDR3 has 12 amino acids. Germline lookup yields CDR1 SGHKS and CDR2 YYEKEE (reference sequence). The CDR3 nucleotides are TGTGCCAGCAGCTTGAACACCGGGGAGCTGTTTTTT. It encodes CASSLNTGELFF.

The rearrangement links TRBV27 to TRBJ1-2; TRBD1 might be the D (5 bases). CDR3 length: 14 amino acids. Per germline, CDR1 MNHEY and CDR2 SMNVEV (reference sequence). The V gene lost 5 bases and the J gene lost 7 bases, with 17 bases spanning the gap. The CDR3 nucleotides are TGTGCCAGCAGTCTCTCTCAGGGTGTGGCTGGCTACACCTTC. It codes for CASSLSQGVAGYTF.

This clonotype was detected a few times. This rearrangement joins TRBV21-1 to TRBJ2-7; TRBD2, the table's D call, lacks a check against the DNA. TRBV21-1 is annotated as a pseudogene. The CDR3 loop spans 11 amino acids. In nucleotides, the CDR3 is TGTGCCAGCACGGAGGGGGACTACCACTACTTC. It specifies CASTEGDYHYF.

This clonotype was counted only a few times. The chain combines TRBV2 with TRBJ2-1; 10 bases match TRBD2. There are 15 residues in the CDR3. V lost 4 bases to trimming and J lost 4 bases; unmatched junction nucleotides: 4. CDR1 is SNHLY, CDR2 FYNNEI, per germline. The DNA of the CDR3 is TGTGCCAGCAGTGTTGGGACTAGCGAATACAATGAGCAGTTCTTC. Residues: CASSVGTSEYNEQFF.

Only a few counts were recorded for this clonotype. The chain joins TRBV7-9 to TRBJ1-1; 8 nucleotides agree with TRBD1. Germline V CDR1 and CDR2: SEHNR, FQNEAQ (reference sequence). The CDR3 extends over 17 amino acids. The ends lost 7 bases at V and 1 base at J; junction bases unmatched: 14. Here the CDR3 reads CASITVNRGSENTEAFF. Here the CDR3 DNA reads TGTGCCAGCATCACGGTCAACAGGGGGTCTGAGAACACTGAAGCTTTCTTT.

In its sample, this clonotype was seen a few times. The rearrangement joins TRBV20-1 to TRBJ2-5; D is perhaps TRBD1 (6 bases). CDR3 length equals 17 residues. Per the germline V gene, CDR1 is DFQATT and CDR2 is SNEGSKA (reference sequence). V lost 0 bases, J lost 0 bases, and 17 bases lay in between. This CDR3 is CSAREIAGAKHQETQYF. As DNA, the CDR3 is TGCAGTGCTAGAGAAATTGCAGGGGCTAAACACCAAGAGACCCAGTACTTC.

The DNA of the CDR3 is TGTGCCAGTAGTATAGTTCGAAGGTTCGCCAGTAACACTGAAGCTTTCTTT. It encodes CASSIVRRFASNTEAFF. The V call is TRBV19, the J call TRBJ1-1; D not resolved. This CDR3 comprises 17 residues. V lost 1 base to trimming and J lost 2 bases, with 17 bases between them. In germline, CDR1 is LNHDA, CDR2 SQIVND (reference sequence).

The chain recombines TRBV9 with TRBJ1-1, with no clear D. Trimming left V 4 bases short and J 7 bases short, with 20 bases between. The length of the CDR3 is 15 residues. CDR1 SGDLS and CDR2 YYNGEE come from the germline V gene. The CDR3 coding sequence is TGTGCCAGCAGCACAAAATCTAACCCGGGAGATGAAGCTTTCTTT. Translation: CASSTKSNPGDEAFF.

J is TRBJ1-1 and V is TRBV5-1; a possible D gene is TRBD1 (6 bases). Trimming stripped 6 bases from V and 2 bases from J, with 17 bases between. From germline, CDR1 is SGHRS and CDR2 YFSETQ. The CDR3 runs to 15 residues. In DNA, the CDR3 is TGCGCCAGCACGCGTGACAGGAGTTTTAACACTGAAGCTTTCTTT. Its protein product is CASTRDRSFNTEAFF.